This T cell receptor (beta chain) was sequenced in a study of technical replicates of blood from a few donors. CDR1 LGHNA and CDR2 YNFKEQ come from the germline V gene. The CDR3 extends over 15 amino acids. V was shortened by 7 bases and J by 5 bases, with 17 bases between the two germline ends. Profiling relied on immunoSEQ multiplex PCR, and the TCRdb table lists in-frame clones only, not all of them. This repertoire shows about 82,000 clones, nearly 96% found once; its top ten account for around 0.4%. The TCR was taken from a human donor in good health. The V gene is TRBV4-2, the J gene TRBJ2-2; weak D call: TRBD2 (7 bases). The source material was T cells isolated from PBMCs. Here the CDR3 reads CASNLGGAGTGELFF. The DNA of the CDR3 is TGTGCCAGCAACTTAGGGGGGGCGGGGACCGGGGAGCTGTTTTTT.